Listed here is a single T cell receptor beta chain. The repertoire was sequenced with immunoSEQ multiplex PCR; TCRdb's copy has only in-frame clones and lacks some. The repertoire has more than 120,000 clones, 85% to 95% of them found once; the top ten carry approximately 5%. The data belong to a study of T cell responses to AZD1222 COVID-19 vaccine. Source: peripheral blood, taken on day 0 of AZD1222 vaccination. The receptor's source is an adult in good health.

CDR3: CASNYRGLANSPLHF. The CDR3, as DNA: TGTGCCAGCAATTACAGGGGGCTAGCTAATTCACCCCTCCACTTT. The chain recombines TRBV11-2 with TRBJ1-6, with 9 bases lining up with TRBD1. There are 15 residues in the CDR3. The ends lost 7 bases at V and 6 bases at J; junction bases unmatched: 7. Germline V gene sequence: CDR1 SGHAT, CDR2 FQNNGV.